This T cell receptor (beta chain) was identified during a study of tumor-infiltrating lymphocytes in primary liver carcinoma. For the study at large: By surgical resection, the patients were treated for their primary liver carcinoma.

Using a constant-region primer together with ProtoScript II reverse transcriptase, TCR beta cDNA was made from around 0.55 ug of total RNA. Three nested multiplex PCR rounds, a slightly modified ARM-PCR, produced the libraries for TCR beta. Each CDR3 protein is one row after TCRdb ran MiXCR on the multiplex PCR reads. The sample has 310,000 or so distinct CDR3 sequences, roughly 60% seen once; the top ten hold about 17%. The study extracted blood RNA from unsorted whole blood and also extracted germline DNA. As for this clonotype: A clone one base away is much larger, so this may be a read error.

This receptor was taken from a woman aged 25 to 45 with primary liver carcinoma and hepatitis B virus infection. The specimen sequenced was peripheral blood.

The CDR3 spells CASSGASGSVEQFF. The CDR3, as DNA: TGTGCCAGCAGTGGGGCTAGCGGGAGCGTTGAGCAGTTCTTC. The rearrangement uses TRBV12-3 or TRBV12-4 and TRBJ2-1, with 10 bases identical to TRBD2. V gave up 5 bases and J gave up 9 bases; unmatched junction bases: 7. The CDR3 covers 14 residues.